Listed below are T cell receptor beta chains from one sample, sequenced in a study of blood T cell repertoires in COVID-19. Repertoires were generated with immunoSEQ multiplex PCR, while TCRdb's copy carries only in-frame clones and drops some. The sample has 40,000 to 45,000 clones, 75% to 90% seen once. The sample consisted of peripheral blood. The receptors originated from a man between 45 and 60 years old with active COVID-19. CDR3s include the opening cysteine and the closing phenylalanine or tryptophan. The order of the fields is V gene, D gene, clone size, J gene, CDR3 protein, CDR3 DNA. The D gene is left open where the match is weak. Some rows mark clone size as missing; the rest say once, few, many or name a class of expanded clone.

>TRBV15|TRBD2|-|TRBJ2-5
CATSRDVTSGRETQYF
TGTGCCACCAGCAGAGATGTGACTAGCGGGAGAGAGACCCAGTACTTC
>TRBV6-2/TRBV6-3|TRBD2|-|TRBJ2-1
CASSSGRSYNEQFF
TGTGCCAGCAGTAGCGGGAGGTCCTACAATGAGCAGTTCTTC
>TRBV7-8|-|once|TRBJ2-7
CASSLAGGYEQYF
TGTGCCAGCAGCTTAGCGGGGGGCTACGAGCAGTACTTC
>TRBV19|-|-|TRBJ2-3
CATQNRRSTDTQYF
TGTGCCACCCAAAACAGGCGAAGCACAGATACGCAGTATTTT
>TRBV4-2|TRBD1|-|TRBJ2-7
CASSQMAPGTGSYEQYF
TGTGCCAGCAGCCAAATGGCCCCCGGGACAGGATCGTACGAGCAGTACTTC
>TRBV3-1/TRBV3-2|-|-|TRBJ2-2
CASSPTNTGELFF
TGTGCCAGCAGCCCGACTAACACCGGGGAGCTGTTTTTT
>TRBV5-5|-|-|TRBJ1-2
CASSLDRNGGYTF
TGTGCCAGCAGCTTGGACAGGAACGGCGGCTACACCTTC
>TRBV6-5|TRBD2|-|TRBJ2-5
CASRSRGEGTQYF
TGTGCCAGCAGATCCCGGGGGGAAGGGACCCAGTACTTC
>TRBV6-2/TRBV6-3|TRBD2|-|TRBJ2-7
CASSSTSGIPLEQYF
TGTGCCAGCAGTTCCACTAGCGGGATTCCTCTCGAGCAGTACTTC
>TRBV19|-|-|TRBJ1-6
CASSGGQVLSPLHF
TGTGCCAGTAGTGGAGGGCAGGTTCTCTCACCCCTCCACTTT
>TRBV5-1|TRBD2|-|TRBJ2-7
CASSSIGGWPTEQYF
TGCGCCAGCAGCTCAATCGGGGGGTGGCCTACGGAGCAGTACTTC
>TRBV24-1|-|-|TRBJ2-7
CATSDLRGASYEQYF
TGTGCCACCAGTGATTTAAGGGGTGCGTCCTACGAGCAGTACTTC
>TRBV2|-|-|TRBJ2-7
CASKETQQSFYEQYF
TGTGCCAGCAAAGAGACTCAGCAGTCTTTCTACGAGCAGTACTTC
>TRBV7-2|TRBD2|-|TRBJ2-1
CASSSIAGAGNEQFF
TGTGCCAGCAGCTCAATAGCGGGAGCAGGCAATGAGCAGTTCTTC
>TRBV5-1|-|few|TRBJ2-7
CASSHGESTYEQYF
TGCGCCAGCAGCCACGGGGAGTCAACCTACGAGCAGTACTTC
>TRBV6-2/TRBV6-3|-|-|TRBJ2-7
CASSAGGYEQYF
TGTGCCAGCAGCGCTGGGGGGTATGAGCAGTACTTC
>TRBV14|-|-|TRBJ1-2
CASSPRRGLNYGYTF
TGTGCCAGCAGCCCGCGCAGGGGTTTGAACTATGGCTACACCTTC
>TRBV9|TRBD2|-|TRBJ2-5
CASSVLGLAGTPQETQYF
TGTGCCAGCAGCGTATTGGGACTAGCGGGAACCCCACAAGAGACCCAGTACTTC
>TRBV6-5|-|once|TRBJ2-1
CASSLISAYNEQFF
TGTGCCAGCAGTTTGATTTCAGCCTACAATGAGCAGTTCTTC
>TRBV3-1/TRBV3-2|TRBD1|-|TRBJ1-2
CASSRMGTGNGYTF
TGTGCCAGCAGCCGAATGGGGACAGGGAATGGCTACACCTTC
>TRBV30|-|-|TRBJ2-3
CALTGRTDTQYF
TGTGCCTTGACAGGCCGCACAGATACGCAGTATTTT
>TRBV19|-|-|TRBJ2-7
CASSIGDKTSYEQYF
TGTGCCAGTAGTATCGGGGACAAGACTTCCTACGAGCAGTACTTC
>TRBV15|TRBD1|-|TRBJ2-1
CATSGRTGTSYNEQFF
TGTGCCACCAGCGGCCGGACAGGGACCTCCTACAATGAGCAGTTCTTC
>TRBV29-1|-|-|TRBJ2-7
CSVSPTAVREQYF
TGCAGCGTTAGCCCGACAGCAGTACGTGAGCAGTACTTC
>TRBV27|TRBD1|once|TRBJ1-6
CASILTGGGSPLHF
TGTGCCAGCATCCTGACAGGGGGAGGTTCACCCCTCCACTTT
>TRBV7-9|-|-|TRBJ2-2
CASSYSRVGIHTGELFF
TGTGCCAGCAGCTATTCTCGTGTCGGGATTCACACCGGGGAGCTGTTTTTT
>TRBV28|-|-|TRBJ1-2
CASSSGNYGYTF
TGTGCCAGCAGTTCCGGGAACTATGGCTACACCTTC
>TRBV7-2|TRBD2|-|TRBJ2-1
CASSLYSGTYNEQFF
TGTGCCAGCAGCTTATACAGCGGGACCTACAATGAGCAGTTCTTC
>TRBV29-1|-|-|TRBJ2-7
CSVVGGEFFEQYF
TGCAGCGTTGTCGGAGGGGAATTCTTCGAGCAGTACTTC
>TRBV7-9|-|-|TRBJ1-1
CASSDGGTEAFF
TGTGCCAGCAGTGATGGGGGGACTGAAGCTTTCTTT
>TRBV19|TRBD1|-|TRBJ1-2
CASSRAGQRAINYGYTF
TGTGCCAGTAGTAGGGCGGGACAGCGAGCAATAAACTATGGCTACACCTTC
>TRBV9|TRBD2|few|TRBJ2-1
CASSNTHPGLAGTASYNEQFF
TGTGCCAGCAGTAATACTCACCCCGGACTAGCGGGTACAGCCTCCTACAATGAGCAGTTCTTC
>TRBV28|TRBD1|-|TRBJ1-1
CASVGTDLGNTEAFF
TGTGCCAGCGTTGGGACAGATTTAGGAAACACTGAAGCTTTCTTT
>TRBV7-8|-|-|TRBJ1-2
CASSLAVANYGYTF
TGTGCCAGCAGCTTAGCCGTAGCTAACTATGGCTACACCTTC
>TRBV9|-|-|TRBJ2-1
CASSVEGGILAAPYNEQFF
TGTGCCAGCAGCGTAGAGGGGGGGATCCTAGCGGCCCCCTACAATGAGCAGTTCTTC
>TRBV5-1|-|medium-sized|TRBJ2-7
CASSEDNYEQYF
TGCGCCAGCAGCGAGGACAACTACGAGCAGTACTTC
>TRBV20-1|-|-|TRBJ1-2
CSASAGAGYTF
TGCAGTGCTAGTGCAGGGGCGGGCTACACCTTC
>TRBV7-8|-|-|TRBJ2-1
CASSLGPGVNEQFF
TGTGCCAGCAGCTTAGGCCCGGGGGTGAATGAGCAGTTCTTC
>TRBV5-1|-|-|TRBJ1-1
CASSLVGREETEAFF
TGCGCCAGCAGCTTGGTGGGCAGGGAGGAAACTGAAGCTTTCTTT
>TRBV11-3|TRBD2|-|TRBJ2-3
CASSSVGGGADTQYF
TGTGCCAGCAGTTCCGTCGGGGGAGGGGCAGATACGCAGTATTTT
>TRBV6-5|TRBD1|-|TRBJ1-3
CASNNKGTAGNTIYF
TGTGCCAGCAACAATAAGGGGACAGCTGGAAACACCATATATTTT
>TRBV28|TRBD1|-|TRBJ2-7
CASSAPGQTYEQYF
TGTGCCAGCAGTGCCCCGGGACAGACGTACGAGCAGTACTTC
>TRBV5-5|-|-|TRBJ1-3
CASSLDRAGNTIYF
TGTGCCAGCAGCTTGGACAGGGCGGGAAACACCATATATTTT
>TRBV21-1|-|-|TRBJ2-5
CASSAGQGRETQYF
TGTGCCAGCAGCGCCGGACAGGGTCGAGAGACCCAGTACTTC
>TRBV18|TRBD1|-|TRBJ1-3
CASSPGQPNSGNTIYF
TGTGCCAGCTCACCGGGACAGCCCAACTCTGGAAACACCATATATTTT
>TRBV24-1|-|-|TRBJ2-3
CATSPRGDTQYF
TGTGCCACCAGCCCGAGGGGGGATACGCAGTATTTT
>TRBV27|TRBD1|-|TRBJ2-5
CASGRDRKTQYF
TGTGCCAGCGGACGGGACAGAAAGACCCAGTACTTC
>TRBV6-5|TRBD1|-|TRBJ2-7
CASWATGEIYEQYF
TGTGCCAGTTGGGCGACAGGGGAGATCTACGAGCAGTACTTC
>TRBV18|TRBD1|-|TRBJ2-7
CASSPGTGGSYEQYF
TGTGCCAGCTCACCCGGGACAGGGGGTTCCTACGAGCAGTACTTC
>TRBV3-1/TRBV3-2|-|-|TRBJ1-4
CASSQVLTNKGGKLFF
TGTGCCAGCAGCCAGGTGCTGACAAACAAGGGAGGAAAACTGTTTTTT
>TRBV11-3|-|-|TRBJ2-7
CASSFPTELSYEQYF
TGTGCCAGCAGCTTTCCCACAGAACTCTCCTACGAGCAGTACTTC
>TRBV6-5|-|-|TRBJ2-3
CASSQAQVPSGQYF
TGTGCCAGCAGTCAGGCCCAAGTGCCTTCTGGGCAGTATTTT
>TRBV10-3|TRBD1|-|TRBJ1-6
CAISGDRNSSPLHF
TGTGCCATCAGTGGGGACAGGAATAGTTCACCCCTCCACTTT
>TRBV7-9|TRBD1|-|TRBJ2-2
CASSRYGTGGAGELFF
TGTGCCAGCAGCCGATACGGGACAGGGGGTGCCGGGGAGCTGTTTTTT
>TRBV13|-|many|TRBJ2-1
CASSLGNGADNEQFF
TGTGCCAGCAGCTTGGGAAATGGAGCGGACAATGAGCAGTTCTTC